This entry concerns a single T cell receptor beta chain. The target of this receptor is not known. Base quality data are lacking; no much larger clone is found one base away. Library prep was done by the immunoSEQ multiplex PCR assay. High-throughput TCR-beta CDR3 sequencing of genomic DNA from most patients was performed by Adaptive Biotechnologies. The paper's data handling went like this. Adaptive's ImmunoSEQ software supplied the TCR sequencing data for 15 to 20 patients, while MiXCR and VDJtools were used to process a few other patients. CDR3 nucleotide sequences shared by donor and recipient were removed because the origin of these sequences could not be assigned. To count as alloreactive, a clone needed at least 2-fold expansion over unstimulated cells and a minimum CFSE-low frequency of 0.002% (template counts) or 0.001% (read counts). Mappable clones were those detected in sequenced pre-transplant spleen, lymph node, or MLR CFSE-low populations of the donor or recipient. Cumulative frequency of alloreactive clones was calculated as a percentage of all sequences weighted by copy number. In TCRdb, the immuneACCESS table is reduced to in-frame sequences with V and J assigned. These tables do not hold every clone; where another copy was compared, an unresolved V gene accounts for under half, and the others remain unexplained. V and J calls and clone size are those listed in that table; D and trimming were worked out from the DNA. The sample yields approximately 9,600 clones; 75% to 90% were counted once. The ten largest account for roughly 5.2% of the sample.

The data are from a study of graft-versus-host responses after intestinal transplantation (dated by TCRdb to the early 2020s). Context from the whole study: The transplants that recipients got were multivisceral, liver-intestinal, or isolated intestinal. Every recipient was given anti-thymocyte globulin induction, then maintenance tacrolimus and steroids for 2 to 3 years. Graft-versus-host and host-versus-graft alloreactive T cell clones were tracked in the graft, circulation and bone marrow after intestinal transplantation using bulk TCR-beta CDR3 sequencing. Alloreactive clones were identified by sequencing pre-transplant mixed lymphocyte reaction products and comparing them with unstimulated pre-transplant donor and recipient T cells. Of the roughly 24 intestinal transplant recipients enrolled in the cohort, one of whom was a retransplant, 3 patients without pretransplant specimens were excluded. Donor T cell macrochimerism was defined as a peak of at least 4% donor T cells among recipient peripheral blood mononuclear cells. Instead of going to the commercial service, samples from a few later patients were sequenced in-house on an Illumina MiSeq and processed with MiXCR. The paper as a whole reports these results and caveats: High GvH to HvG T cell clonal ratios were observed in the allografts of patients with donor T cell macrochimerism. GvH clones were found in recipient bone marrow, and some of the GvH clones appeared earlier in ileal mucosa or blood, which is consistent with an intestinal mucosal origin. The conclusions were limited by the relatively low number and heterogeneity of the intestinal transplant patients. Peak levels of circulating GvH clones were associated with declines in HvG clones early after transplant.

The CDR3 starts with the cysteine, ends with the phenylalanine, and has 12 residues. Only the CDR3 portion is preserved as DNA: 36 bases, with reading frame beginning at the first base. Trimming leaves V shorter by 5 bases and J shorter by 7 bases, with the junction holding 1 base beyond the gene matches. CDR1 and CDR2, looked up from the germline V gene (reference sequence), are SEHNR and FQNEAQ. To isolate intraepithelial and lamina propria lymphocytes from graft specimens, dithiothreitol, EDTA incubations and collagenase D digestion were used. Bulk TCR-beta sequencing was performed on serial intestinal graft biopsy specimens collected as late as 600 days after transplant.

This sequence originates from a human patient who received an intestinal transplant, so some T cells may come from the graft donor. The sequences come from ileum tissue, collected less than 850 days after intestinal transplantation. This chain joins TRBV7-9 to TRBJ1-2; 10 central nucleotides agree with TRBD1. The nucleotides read TGTGCCAGCAGCGGGACAGGGGTTGGCTACACCTTC. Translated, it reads CASSGTGVGYTF.